This is a list of T cell receptor beta chains from one sample in a study of T cell responses to AZD1222 COVID-19 vaccine. The method was immunoSEQ multiplex PCR; TCRdb's version includes in-frame clones alone and lacks a portion of them. This table has about 180,000 clones, about 93% appearing once. This material consisted of peripheral blood, taken 28 days after the second dose of the MenACWY control vaccine. These receptor sequences come from an adult who received the MenACWY meningococcal vaccine as a control. CDR3s include the opening cysteine and the closing phenylalanine or tryptophan. The order of the fields is clone size, D gene, J gene, V gene, CDR3 protein, CDR3 DNA. A D gene is named only where the DNA matches it firmly. Only some rows state a clone size, as once, few, many or a class for expanded clones.

once	.	TRBJ1-2	TRBV25-1	CASSRRTFDGYTF	TGTGCCAGCAGTCGCCGGACATTTGATGGCTACACCTTC
.	TRBD1	TRBJ1-5	TRBV30	CAWSDGAGGRRQPQHF	TGTGCCTGGAGCGACGGGGCAGGGGGCCGGCGGCAGCCCCAGCATTTT
.	.	TRBJ1-1	TRBV6-5	CASSYSRIGNTEAFF	TGTGCCAGCAGTTACTCAAGAATCGGGAACACTGAAGCTTTCTTT
.	.	TRBJ2-1	TRBV5-1	CASSEGGSSYNEQFF	TGCGCCAGCAGCGAAGGGGGTAGCTCCTACAATGAGCAGTTCTTC
once	TRBD2	TRBJ2-7	TRBV3-1/TRBV3-2	CASCGSGGAGYEQYF	TGTGCCAGCTGTGGGAGCGGGGGGGCCGGGTACGAGCAGTACTTC
once	.	TRBJ2-1	TRBV12-3/TRBV12-4	CASSHWGNEQFF	TGTGCCAGCAGTCACTGGGGGAATGAGCAGTTCTTC
.	.	TRBJ1-4	TRBV30	CAWVPGSLNEKLFF	TGTGCCTGGGTTCCAGGGAGCCTTAATGAAAAACTGTTTTTT
.	.	TRBJ2-2	TRBV4-2	CASSRRMGAGNTGELFF	TGTGCCAGCTCACGAAGAATGGGGGCGGGGAACACCGGGGAGCTGTTTTTT
.	TRBD1	TRBJ1-6	TRBV19	CASSILSGQGADSPLHF	TGTGCCAGTAGTATTCTTTCGGGACAGGGGGCGGATTCACCCCTCCACTTT
once	TRBD1	TRBJ1-1	TRBV28	CASGQGMNTEAFF	TGTGCCAGCGGACAGGGGATGAACACTGAAGCTTTCTTT
once	.	TRBJ2-1	TRBV5-1	CASSSQRSEQFF	TGCGCCAGCAGCTCGCAGCGGAGTGAGCAGTTCTTC
.	TRBD1	TRBJ1-5	TRBV6-1	CASSEGITGAKGQPQHF	TGTGCCAGCAGTGAAGGCATAACAGGGGCCAAGGGGCAGCCCCAGCATTTT
.	.	TRBJ1-1	TRBV10-3	CAISEMNTEAFF	TGTGCCATCAGTGAAATGAACACTGAAGCTTTCTTT
.	.	TRBJ2-2	TRBV27	CASSLSGTLYGELFF	TGTGCCAGCAGTTTATCCGGGACACTATACGGGGAGCTGTTTTTT
.	.	TRBJ1-3	TRBV7-2	CASSSSTLLSGSTIYF	TGTGCCAGCAGCTCTTCGACACTACTTTCGGGGTCCACCATATATTTT
.	TRBD1	TRBJ1-5	TRBV19	CASSSGDSISNQPQHF	TGTGCCAGTAGTTCTGGGGACAGCATTAGCAATCAGCCCCAGCATTTT
.	TRBD1	TRBJ1-2	TRBV6-1	CASSEVGQGAGGYTF	TGTGCCAGCAGTGAAGTTGGACAGGGGGCGGGAGGCTACACCTTC
.	.	TRBJ1-2	TRBV5-1	CASSLEGDGYTF	TGCGCCAGCAGCTTAGAGGGTGATGGCTACACCTTC
.	TRBD2	TRBJ2-3	TRBV5-1	CASSPSGPTDTQYF	TGCGCCAGCAGCCCTAGCGGTCCCACAGATACGCAGTATTTT
.	.	TRBJ1-6	TRBV25-1	CASTVSDQGVPGSPLHF	TGTGCCAGCACCGTTTCTGACCAGGGAGTTCCAGGATCACCCCTCCACTTT
once	.	TRBJ1-2	TRBV6-5	CASTPHKDLQYGYTF	TGTGCCAGCACGCCCCACAAGGATCTTCAGTATGGCTACACCTTC
.	.	TRBJ2-3	TRBV3-1/TRBV3-2	CASSQDVRGWGRDTQYF	TGTGCCAGCAGCCAAGATGTAAGGGGCTGGGGGCGAGATACGCAGTATTTT
.	.	TRBJ2-7	TRBV28	CASSLVGGDYEQYF	TGTGCCAGCAGTTTGGTGGGGGGAGATTACGAGCAGTACTTC
.	TRBD1	TRBJ1-4	TRBV5-5	CASSRTGSNEKLFF	TGTGCCAGCAGCCGGACAGGTAGTAATGAAAAACTGTTTTTT
.	.	TRBJ2-7	TRBV2	CASSEALPAAYEQYF	TGTGCCAGCAGTGAAGCGCTTCCGGCCGCCTACGAGCAGTACTTC
.	.	TRBJ2-2	TRBV6-2/TRBV6-3	CASSSGSTGELFF	TGTGCCAGCAGTTCGGGGTCCACCGGGGAGCTGTTTTTT
once	TRBD1	TRBJ1-2	TRBV2	CASSDRDRGRGGYTF	TGTGCCAGCAGTGATCGGGACAGGGGAAGAGGTGGCTACACCTTC
.	.	TRBJ2-2	TRBV3-1/TRBV3-2	CASSQDGYQGNTGELFF	TGTGCCAGCAGCCAAGATGGGTATCAGGGCAACACCGGGGAGCTGTTTTTT
.	.	TRBJ2-2	TRBV6-2/TRBV6-3	CASSYSRRTNTGELFF	TGTGCCAGCAGTTACTCGCGGCGCACGAACACCGGGGAGCTGTTTTTT
.	TRBD1	TRBJ2-1	TRBV30	CAWSTGQGIYGEQFF	TGTGCCTGGAGTACCGGACAGGGGATTTATGGTGAGCAGTTCTTC
once	.	TRBJ2-1	TRBV3-1/TRBV3-2	CASSQDSSNEQFF	TGTGCCAGCAGCCAAGACTCCTCCAATGAGCAGTTCTTC
once	.	TRBJ1-6	TRBV5-1	CASSLGQRGSPLHF	TGCGCCAGCAGCTTAGGCCAAAGGGGGTCACCCCTCCACTTT
.	.	TRBJ1-1	TRBV6-5	CASTFRGANTEAFF	TGTGCCAGCACCTTCCGGGGGGCCAACACTGAAGCTTTCTTT
.	.	TRBJ1-4	TRBV5-1	CASSLAAKSHEKLFF	TGCGCCAGCAGCTTGGCCGCAAAGTCTCATGAAAAACTGTTTTTT
.	TRBD2	TRBJ2-1	TRBV6-2/TRBV6-3	CASSYSTSGGSEQFF	TGTGCCAGCAGTTACTCGACTAGCGGGGGAAGTGAGCAGTTCTTC
.	.	TRBJ2-7	TRBV6-1	CASSDQWGQYF	TGTGCCAGCAGTGATCAGTGGGGGCAGTACTTC